This TCR beta chain is drawn from a study of cytomegalovirus exposure and HLA in healthy donors. Study conclusions and caveats: Information on immune exposure was restricted to one variable (CMV serostatus). Presence/absence analyses assumed roughly uniform sequencing depth across donors, which may not hold.

V was cut by 0 bases and J by 3 bases, with 15 bases left in between. The CDR3 consists of 16 residues. Germline V CDR1 and CDR2: LGHNA, YNFKEQ. A note on this clone: Its antigen remains unidentified.

The PCR contained 60 Vbeta and 13 Jbeta primers. Data came from immunoSEQ multiplex PCR; TCRdb stores just in-frame clones and leaves some out. The sample shows 150,000 to 200,000 clones, 75% of them seen only once. The TCR sequence derives from a woman aged 50 to 65 in good health and CMV-seropositive. The J gene is TRBJ2-7, the V gene TRBV4-2, with D unclear. Material: PBMCs. CDR3 protein: CASSQDEQTRIYEQYF. In DNA, the CDR3 is TGTGCCAGCAGCCAAGATGAACAGACCAGAATCTACGAGCAGTACTTC.